This entry describes one T cell receptor beta chain. The target antigen is unknown. Since a much larger clone is just one base distant, this may be a read error. These data belong to a study of cytomegalovirus exposure and HLA in healthy donors. General study points: Most sequenced TCRs were rare (though some public TCRs occurred in many donors). Reported performance of the classifier showed diagnosis of cytomegalovirus status with high specificity and sensitivity. In vitro assays verified that a few CMV-associated chains recognized CMV antigens specifically. Altogether, some 170 TCR beta chains were recorded as cytomegalovirus-associated.

The CDR3 consists of 14 residues. TCRdb keeps only in-frame clones here, not all; method: immunoSEQ multiplex PCR. The sample comprises roughly 43,000 clones, over 85% of which are singletons, and 2% to 2.5% rests with the top ten. Sequencing input: PBMCs. The clonotype originates from a woman between 18 and 30 years old in good health and CMV-seronegative. V is TRBV21-1 and J is TRBJ1-3; the table's D gene call, TRBD1, was not cross checked with the DNA. TRBV21-1 is a listed pseudogene. Here the CDR3 DNA reads TGTGCCAGCAACAAAGACAACTCTGGAAACACCATATATTTT. This encodes CASNKDNSGNTIYF.